Detailed here is one T cell receptor beta chain. The data belong to a study of PD-L1 blockade in urothelial cancer. TCRdb's copy holds only in-frame clones and misses some; the assay was immunoSEQ multiplex PCR. This sample yields roughly 25,000 clones, of which around 82% are seen a single time; 9.6% belongs to the top ten. The germline gives CDR1 SGHRS, CDR2 YFSETQ. CDR3 size: 15 residues. The germline V and J ends were trimmed by 3 bases and 3 bases, with 14 bases remaining between them. The sequence was collected from a man between 70 and 80 years old with urothelial cancer. The input for sequencing was PBMCs, taken around atezolizumab (anti-PD-L1) treatment. This chain connects TRBV5-1 to TRBJ2-3, with D possibly matching TRBD1 (6 bases). The CDR3 reads CASSSPARGTDTQYF. Written as DNA, the CDR3 is TGCGCCAGCAGCTCCCCGGCCAGGGGAACAGATACGCAGTATTTT.